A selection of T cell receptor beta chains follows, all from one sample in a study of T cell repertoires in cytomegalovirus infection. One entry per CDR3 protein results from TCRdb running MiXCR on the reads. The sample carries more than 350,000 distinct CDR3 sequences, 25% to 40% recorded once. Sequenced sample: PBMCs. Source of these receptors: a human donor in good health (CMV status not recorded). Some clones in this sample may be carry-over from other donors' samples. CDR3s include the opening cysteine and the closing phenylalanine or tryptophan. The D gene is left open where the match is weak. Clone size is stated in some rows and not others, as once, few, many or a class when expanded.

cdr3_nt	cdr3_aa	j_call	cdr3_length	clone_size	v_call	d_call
TGTGCCAGCAGTTCTACCACAGCCCTCCACTTT	CASSSTTALHF	TRBJ1-6	11	many	TRBV7-2	-
TGCGCCAGCAGCTTGGAAGGGGTAATGAACACTGAAGCTTTCTTT	CASSLEGVMNTEAFF	TRBJ1-1	15	-	TRBV5-1	-
TGTGCCAGCAGCTCCTGGACAGGGTTTGGGGCCAACGTCCTGACTTTC	CASSSWTGFGANVLTF	TRBJ2-6	16	-	TRBV5-4	TRBD1
TGTGCCAGCAGTTCAGGCGTCAGCTCTGGAAACACCATATATTTT	CASSSGVSSGNTIYF	TRBJ1-3	15	few	TRBV12-3/TRBV12-4	-
TGTGCCAGCAGCCGCCAAGAAGGACTAGCGGATGCCACCGGGGAGCTGTTTTTT	CASSRQEGLADATGELFF	TRBJ2-2	18	-	TRBV4-2	TRBD2
TGTGCCAGCAGCCAAGATCAGCAGGCAGAAGCTTTCTTT	CASSQDQQAEAFF	TRBJ1-1	13	-	TRBV4-2	-
TGTGCCAGCAGCTTAGCGACAGGGGGGGCACCCCTCCACTTT	CASSLATGGAPLHF	TRBJ1-6	14	-	TRBV7-2	TRBD1
TGTGCCAGCAGTTTGGGGGGGGCCGCCGCGCAGCCCCAGCATTTT	CASSLGGAAAQPQHF	TRBJ1-5	15	-	TRBV12-3/TRBV12-4	-
TGTGCCAGCAGTTACTATTTGGGAGGGAGGAGGCGGGATGGCTACACCTTC	CASSYYLGGRRRDGYTF	TRBJ1-2	17	few	TRBV6-5	-
TGTGCCAGCAGTTTAGAACTAGCTATTCAGACCCAGTACTTC	CASSLELAIQTQYF	TRBJ2-5	14	once	TRBV12-3/TRBV12-4	-
TGTGCCAGCAGCCAATTGGCGGGGGCCGATACGCAGTATTTT	CASSQLAGADTQYF	TRBJ2-3	14	few	TRBV14	-
TGTGCCAGCAGCCTTACCGGGACGACCTACGAGCAGTACTTC	CASSLTGTTYEQYF	TRBJ2-7	14	-	TRBV7-8	-
TGTGCCACAAGGACTAGCGGGGGCGCCGGGGGAGAGCAGTACTTC	CATRTSGGAGGEQYF	TRBJ2-7	15	-	TRBV10-3	TRBD2
TGTGCCAGCAGCTTAGGGGGGATACAGAGAAACACCATATATTTT	CASSLGGIQRNTIYF	TRBJ1-3	15	many	TRBV7-6	-
TGTGCCAGCAGCCCCGGACAGGGCTATGGCTCCACCTTC	CASSPGQGYGSTF	TRBJ1-2	13	-	TRBV7-3	TRBD1
TGTGCCAGCTCACCATCTTCGGGGGGACTAGTGGGCACAGATACGCAGTATTTT	CASSPSSGGLVGTDTQYF	TRBJ2-3	18	few	TRBV18	TRBD2
TGTGCCAGTAGGCCGACAACGAACACTGAAGCTTTCTTT	CASRPTTNTEAFF	TRBJ1-1	13	-	TRBV19	-
TGTGCCAGCAGCTACGGTGATTCACCCCTCCACTTT	CASSYGDSPLHF	TRBJ1-6	12	few	TRBV6-6	-
TGCGCCAGCAGCCAAGAAGGAGGCTTGGTCGGAACCGGGGAGCTGTTTTTT	CASSQEGGLVGTGELFF	TRBJ2-2	17	few	TRBV4-3	-
TGTGCCAGTAGTCCCTTTGGGACAGTCTCCTACGAGCAGTACTTC	CASSPFGTVSYEQYF	TRBJ2-7	15	-	TRBV19	TRBD1
TGTGCCAGCAGCGGGACTAGCGGGGCTCAGTACTTC	CASSGTSGAQYF	TRBJ2-7	12	few	TRBV4-2	TRBD2
TGTGCCAGCAGAACCAGTCCACCCACCTACGAGAAGTACTTC	CASRTSPPTYEKYF	TRBJ2-7	14	-	TRBV7-2	-
TGTGCCAGCAGCAGGGACCGCCTGTCATCCTACTCACCCCTCCACTTT	CASSRDRLSSYSPLHF	TRBJ1-6	16	many	TRBV7-2	-
TGCGCCAGCAGTCACGCGGGAGCAACTAATGAAAAACTGTTTTTT	CASSHAGATNEKLFF	TRBJ1-4	15	-	TRBV4-1	-
TGTGCCAGCAGCTTAGTCATTGCCCAGGGGGGTTCACCCCTCCACTTT	CASSLVIAQGGSPLHF	TRBJ1-6	16	many	TRBV7-2	TRBD1
TGTGCTAGCAGCTTAGGGGACGGAGATACGCAGTATTTT	CASSLGDGDTQYF	TRBJ2-3	13	-	TRBV7-7	-
TGTGCCAGCAGCAACAGGGGTAGCACAGAGACGCAGTATTTT	CASSNRGSTETQYF	TRBJ2-3	14	-	TRBV7-2	TRBD1
TGTGCCAGCAGCTTGGAGGGATTCAAAAACATTCAGTACTTC	CASSLEGFKNIQYF	TRBJ2-4	14	few	TRBV7-3	-
TGTGCCAGCAGCGTAGCAAGGGGGCTAGGTGGCTACACCTTC	CASSVARGLGGYTF	TRBJ1-2	14	-	TRBV9	TRBD1
TGTTCCATCAGCTTTACTAGCGGGGAATGGCCCCAGTACTTC	CSISFTSGEWPQYF	TRBJ2-5	14	-	TRBV7-2	TRBD2
TGCGCCAGCAGCCCCCCGCGGCCCTTT	CASSPPRPF	TRBJ1-1	9	few	TRBV5-1	-
TGTGCCAGCAGTCTACGGACCGGCACCGGGGAGCTGTTTTTT	CASSLRTGTGELFF	TRBJ2-2	14	-	TRBV27	-
TGCAGTGCCCCAGAGGGTAGAAACTATGGCTACACCTTC	CSAPEGRNYGYTF	TRBJ1-2	13	-	TRBV20-1	-
TGTGCCAGCAGTGATGAGGAGGGCTTCCTGCGGAATGAGCAGTTCTTC	CASSDEEGFLRNEQFF	TRBJ2-1	16	-	TRBV6-1	-
TGCAGTGCTAGAGATCTCGGGCATTACGAGCAGTACTTC	CSARDLGHYEQYF	TRBJ2-7	13	-	TRBV20-1	-
TGTGCCATCAGTGAGTCCGGGTGGAATCAGCCCCAGCATTTT	CAISESGWNQPQHF	TRBJ1-5	14	once	TRBV10-3	-
TGTGCCAGCAGGCGGGACCAGAACACTGAAGCTTTCTTT	CASRRDQNTEAFF	TRBJ1-1	13	few	TRBV12-3/TRBV12-4	-
TGTGCCAGCAGCTTAGGGCGTCGGACCTACGAGCAGTACTTC	CASSLGRRTYEQYF	TRBJ2-7	14	many	TRBV7-2	-
TGTGCCAGTAGTGCAGGGACAGGGGACGCATTAGGTGAGCAGTTCTTC	CASSAGTGDALGEQFF	TRBJ2-1	16	-	TRBV19	TRBD1
TGTGCCAGCAGCCCCGGACTTTGGGATAGCATTCAGTACTTC	CASSPGLWDSIQYF	TRBJ2-4	14	few	TRBV7-2	-
TGCGCCAGCAGCCAAGATCAACACAGGGGATACAATGAGCAGTTCTTC	CASSQDQHRGYNEQFF	TRBJ2-1	16	once	TRBV4-1	TRBD1
TGTGCCAGCAGCCCCCTAGGGGGGATGGGAGATACGCAGTATTTT	CASSPLGGMGDTQYF	TRBJ2-3	15	few	TRBV7-9	-
TGCGCCAGCAGCCAGGATAACTATAATTCACCCCTCCACTTT	CASSQDNYNSPLHF	TRBJ1-6	14	few	TRBV4-1	-
TGCGCCAGCAGCCAAGTTGATACAATACAAGAGACCCAGTACTTC	CASSQVDTIQETQYF	TRBJ2-5	15	-	TRBV4-1	-
TGTGCCAGCAACCCCCTGGCAGGGGCCCCCTACAATGAGCAGTTCTTC	CASNPLAGAPYNEQFF	TRBJ2-1	16	-	TRBV5-6	-
TGTGCCAGCAGCCCCCGTGGGACCCTGGAGACCCAGTACTTC	CASSPRGTLETQYF	TRBJ2-5	14	many	TRBV7-2	-
TGTGCCAGCAGCTTAGCAGGGGGGCCCCCTGGCAAGGAGCAGTTCTTC	CASSLAGGPPGKEQFF	TRBJ2-1	16	-	TRBV7-8	-
TGTGCCAGCAGTTTCGACAGGGCTTCCTACGAGCAGTACTTC	CASSFDRASYEQYF	TRBJ2-7	14	-	TRBV11-2	TRBD1
TGTGCCAGCAGCCCCGGGACTAGCGTCACAGATACGCAGTATTTT	CASSPGTSVTDTQYF	TRBJ2-3	15	few	TRBV6-1	TRBD2
TGCGCCAGCAGCCAAGACCAGACAACTAATGAAAAACTGTTTTTT	CASSQDQTTNEKLFF	TRBJ1-4	15	-	TRBV4-1	-
TGCGCCAGCAGCCAGGGTTTGAGGGGCGGGGGGACTAGCACAGATACGCAGTATTTT	CASSQGLRGGGTSTDTQYF	TRBJ2-3	19	few	TRBV4-3	TRBD2
TGTGCCAGCAGCTCACCGGGACAGGCGAACACTGAAGCTTTCTTT	CASSSPGQANTEAFF	TRBJ1-1	15	-	TRBV5-4	TRBD1
TGCAGTGCCCCGACAGAGTCCTATGGCTACACCTTC	CSAPTESYGYTF	TRBJ1-2	12	few	TRBV20-1	-
TGTGCCAGCACCAGGGGCAACTATGGCTACACCTTC	CASTRGNYGYTF	TRBJ1-2	12	-	TRBV7-9	-
TGTGCCATCAGTGGGGGGGGGTACAATCAGCCCCAGCATTTT	CAISGGGYNQPQHF	TRBJ1-5	14	-	TRBV10-3	-
TGTGCCAGCAGCTTGGTCGGAGACCTCTTCAATCAGCCCCAGCATTTT	CASSLVGDLFNQPQHF	TRBJ1-5	16	-	TRBV5-6	-
TGTGCCAGCAGCTTAAGTTTGGTAAATGAGCAGTTCTTC	CASSLSLVNEQFF	TRBJ2-1	13	many	TRBV7-8	-
TGCGCCAGCAGCCAGCCTTGGCCCTGGGGGAACACTGAAGCTTTCTTT	CASSQPWPWGNTEAFF	TRBJ1-1	16	many	TRBV4-1	-
TGTGCCAGCAGGCGGGCAGGAATAGCGTCTGGGAATGAGCAGTTCTTC	CASRRAGIASGNEQFF	TRBJ2-1	16	-	TRBV6-1	-